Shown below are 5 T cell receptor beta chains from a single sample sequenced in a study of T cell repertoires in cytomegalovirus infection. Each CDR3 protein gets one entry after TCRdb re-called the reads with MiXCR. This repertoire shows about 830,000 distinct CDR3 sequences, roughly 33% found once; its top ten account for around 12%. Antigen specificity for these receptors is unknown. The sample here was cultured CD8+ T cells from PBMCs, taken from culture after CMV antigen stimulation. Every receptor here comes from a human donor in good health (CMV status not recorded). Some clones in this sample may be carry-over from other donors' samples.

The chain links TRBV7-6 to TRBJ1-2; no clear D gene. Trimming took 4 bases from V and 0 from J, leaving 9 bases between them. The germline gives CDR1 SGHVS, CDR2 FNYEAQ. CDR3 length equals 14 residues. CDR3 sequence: CASSSRTANYGYTF. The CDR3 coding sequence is TGTGCCAGCAGCTCCAGGACGGCTAACTATGGCTACACCTTC.

CDR3: CASSLGDSYHEQYF. The CDR3 region has the DNA TGTGCCAGCAGTTTAGGTGATTCATACCACGAGCAGTACTTC. This sequence joins TRBV12-3 or TRBV12-4 and TRBJ2-7; no clear D. V lost 1 base to trimming and J lost 5 bases, with 12 bases between them. The CDR3 has 14 amino acids.

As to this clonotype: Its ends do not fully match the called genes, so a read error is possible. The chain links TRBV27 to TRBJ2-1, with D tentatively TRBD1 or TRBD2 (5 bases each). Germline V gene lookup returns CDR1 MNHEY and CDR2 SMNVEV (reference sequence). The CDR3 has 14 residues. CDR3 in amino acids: CANSPGTWLNEQFF. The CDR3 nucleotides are TGTGCCAACAGTCCCGGGACCTGGTTGAATGAGCAGTTCTTC.

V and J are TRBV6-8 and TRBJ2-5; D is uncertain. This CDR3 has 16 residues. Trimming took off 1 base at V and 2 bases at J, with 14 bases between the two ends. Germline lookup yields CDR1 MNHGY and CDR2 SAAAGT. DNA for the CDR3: TGTGCCAGCAGTTACTTTTTTTTGGGTGGACAAGAGACCCAGTACTTC. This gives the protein CASSYFFLGGQETQYF.

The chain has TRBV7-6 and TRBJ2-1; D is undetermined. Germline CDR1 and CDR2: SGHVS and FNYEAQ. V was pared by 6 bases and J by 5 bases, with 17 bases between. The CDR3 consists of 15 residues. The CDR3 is CASSEIGGSHNEQFF. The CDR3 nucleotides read TGTGCCAGCAGTGAAATCGGCGGCAGCCACAATGAGCAGTTCTTC.